This T cell receptor (beta chain) originates from a study of T cell repertoires in cytomegalovirus infection. The V end was cut by 7 bases, the J end by 7 bases, with 16 bases between. The CDR3 runs to 14 residues. This clonotype was picked up many times. What it binds is not known. Study-wide points: Carriers of CMV and the relevant HLA type were discriminated by public TCR beta frequency.

Each CDR3 protein gets one entry after TCRdb re-called the reads with MiXCR. This sample carries 150,000 to 200,000 distinct CDR3 sequences, approximately 15% of them seen once, and the ten largest clones take 20% to 30%. The sample comprised PBMCs. V usage is TRBV12-3 or TRBV12-4 and J usage is TRBJ1-4; a possible D gene is TRBD1 (6 bases). This TCR was sampled from a human donor in good health (CMV status not recorded). Some clones in this sample may be carry-over from other donors' samples. The CDR3 loop reads CASTKTGRPEKLFF. The DNA of the CDR3 is TGTGCCAGCACCAAGACAGGACGGCCTGAAAAACTGTTTTTT.